The source of this T cell receptor (beta chain) is a study of blood T cell repertoires in COVID-19. Study-wide context: Some COVID-19 samples were acute and others convalescent; all came from the United States, Italy and Spain. T cells, B-cell-depleted T cells, or PBMCs supplied cDNA or gDNA.

Original analysis: Estimation of nucleated cell counts relied on the amplification of reference gene primers. Sequenced by immunoSEQ multiplex PCR; TCRdb stores in-frame clones only, minus some. V, J and clone size are those of that table, while D and trimming were read from the DNA. The table has about 310,000 clones, approximately 87% seen once; the top ten hold 7.8%. V shed 5 bases and J 4 bases; nucleotides not matched to a gene: 7. The CDR3 extends over 14 amino acids. Germline CDR1 reads MNHEY; CDR2 reads SVGEGT. Sequenced material: peripheral blood. The TCR sequence derives from a woman in her fifties or sixties who had recovered from COVID-19. This chain links TRBV6-2 or TRBV6-3 with TRBJ1-1; TRBD1 aligns across 7 bases. The CDR3 protein is CASSRTGGGTEAFF. CDR3 sequence (DNA): TGTGCCAGCAGTAGGACAGGCGGAGGCACTGAAGCTTTCTTT.